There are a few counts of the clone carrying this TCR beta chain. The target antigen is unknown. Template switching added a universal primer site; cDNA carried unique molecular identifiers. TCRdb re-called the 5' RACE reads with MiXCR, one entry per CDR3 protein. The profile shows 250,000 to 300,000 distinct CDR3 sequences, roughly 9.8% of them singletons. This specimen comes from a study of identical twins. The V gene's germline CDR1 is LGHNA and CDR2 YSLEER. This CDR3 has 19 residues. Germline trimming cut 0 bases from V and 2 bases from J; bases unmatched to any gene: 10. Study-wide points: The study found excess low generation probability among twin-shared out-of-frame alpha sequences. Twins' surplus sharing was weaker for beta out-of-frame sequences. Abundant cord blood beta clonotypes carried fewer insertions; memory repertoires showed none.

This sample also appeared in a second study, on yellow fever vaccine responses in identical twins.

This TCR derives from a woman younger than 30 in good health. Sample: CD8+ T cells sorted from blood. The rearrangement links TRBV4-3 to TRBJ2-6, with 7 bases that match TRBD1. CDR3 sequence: CASSQDRTGVVPGANVLTF. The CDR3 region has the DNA TGCGCCAGCAGCCAAGATCGAACAGGGGTGGTTCCTGGGGCCAACGTCCTGACTTTC.